This T cell receptor beta chain was recorded in a study of graft-versus-host responses after intestinal transplantation. Study-level background: All of the recipients had induction that used anti-thymocyte globulin, then tacrolimus and steroids for around three years. Study-level results: Graft-donor T cell macrochimerism in patients accompanied high graft-versus-host to host-versus-graft clonal ratios in allografts.

Some clones are missing from TCRdb's copy, which holds only in-frame ones; the method was immunoSEQ multiplex PCR. The sample includes about 92,000 clones, 85% to 95% of them seen just once. With respect to this clone: Its antigen is not known.

CDR1 MDHEN and CDR2 SYDVKM come from the germline V gene. This CDR3 contains 14 residues. V shed 4 bases and J 3 bases; nucleotides not matched to a gene: 3. The chain carries TRBV28 and TRBJ2-7; TRBD1 matches at 10 bases. Sequencing was performed on unstimulated CD8+ T cells sorted from spleen or lymph node cells, taken before intestinal transplant. The TCR was taken from a human donor who received an intestinal transplant. Here the CDR3 DNA reads TGTGCCAGCAGTTACGGACAGGGGGACTACGAGCAGTACTTC. Protein: CASSYGQGDYEQYF.